The clone carrying this TCR beta chain showed up just a few times. Its cognate antigen is unknown. Sequenced material consisted of expressed TCRB transcripts (all of the isolated RNA was reverse transcribed). The repertoire was sequenced with immunoSEQ multiplex PCR; TCRdb's copy has only in-frame clones and lacks some. The table records under 500,000 clones, around 28% of them present only once. Losses at the gene ends were 4 bases for V and 6 bases for J; bases not matched to a gene: 5. Germline CDR1 GTSNPN, CDR2 SVGIG (reference sequence). The CDR3 is 14 amino acids. The sample is drawn from a study of beta chain features in type 1 diabetes. General study findings and limits: Significant though moderate, a shortening of TCRB CDR3s appeared in all four CD4+ subsets of Type 1 diabetes patients.

The clonotype originates from a man between 18 and 29 years old in good health. V and J are TRBV30 and TRBJ2-2, with TRBD2 matching 10 bases. What was sequenced was naive CD4+ T cells from blood. CDR3 coding DNA: TGTGCCTGGACGAGCGGGAGGGTCCCCGGGGAGCTGTTTTTT. Protein sequence: CAWTSGRVPGELFF.